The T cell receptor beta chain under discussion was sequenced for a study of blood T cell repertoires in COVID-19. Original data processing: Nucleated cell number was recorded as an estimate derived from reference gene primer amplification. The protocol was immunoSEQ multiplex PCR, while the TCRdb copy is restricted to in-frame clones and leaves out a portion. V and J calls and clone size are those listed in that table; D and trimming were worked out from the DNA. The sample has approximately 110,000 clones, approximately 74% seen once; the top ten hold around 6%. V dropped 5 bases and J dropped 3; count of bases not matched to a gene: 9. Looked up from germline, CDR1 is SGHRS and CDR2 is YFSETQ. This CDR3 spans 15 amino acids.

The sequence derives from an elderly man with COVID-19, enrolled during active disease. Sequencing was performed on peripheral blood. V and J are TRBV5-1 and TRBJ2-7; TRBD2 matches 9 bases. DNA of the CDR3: TGCGCCAGCAGTCCGACTAGCGGATGGAGCTACGAGCAGTACTTC. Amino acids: CASSPTSGWSYEQYF.